This T cell receptor (beta chain) was profiled in a study of blood T cell repertoires in COVID-19. The V end lost 4 bases, the J end lost 6 bases, and 16 bases lay between the germline ends. Looked up from germline, CDR1 is SGHDT and CDR2 is YYEEEE. The CDR3 is 15 amino acids. Sequencing used immunoSEQ multiplex PCR; TCRdb keeps in-frame clones, though not all of them. The sample holds some 360,000 clones, around nine tenths seen once. Individuals aged roughly 18 to 95 years were recruited from some 26 US areas. People in the exposed group encountered a COVID-19 case within 2 weeks before entering the study.

This rearrangement joins TRBV5-6 to TRBJ1-4; D uncertain. The receptor was derived from a young woman who had been exposed to COVID-19. The sample taken for sequencing was PBMCs or T cells enriched from blood (not recorded which). The DNA for the CDR3 is TGTGCCAGCAGCGGCGGACTCGACGAGGATGAAAAACTGTTTTTT. Translated: CASSGGLDEDEKLFF.